The subject of this entry is one T cell receptor (beta chain). What it recognizes is unknown. The data were taken from a study of multiple sclerosis patients with progressive multifocal leukoencephalopathy. General study findings and limits: Expanded clones at PML onset predated and persisted through natalizumab therapy.

This CDR3 region has 13 residues. Germline CDR1 SGHTA, CDR2 FQGNSA. Trimming cost V 1 base and J 5 bases, with 8 bases left between them. Time point defined: less than 7 months of natalizumab therapy. Using immunoSEQ multiplex PCR, the repertoire was profiled, and TCRdb retains in-frame clones only, with some absent. Here the sample spans tens of thousands of clones, under 90% being singletons. This TCR was recovered from a human donor with multiple sclerosis. The source was PBMCs, collected from a patient treated with natalizumab. This chain joins TRBV7-2 and TRBJ2-5; no reliable D call. The CDR3, as DNA: TGTGCCAGCAGCTTAGTGCGCGAGGAGACCCAGTACTTC. As protein: CASSLVREETQYF. The full variable domain, rest sourced from reference TRBV7-2 and TRBJ2-5, is GAGVSQSPSNKVTEKGKDVELRCDPISGHTALYWYRQSLGQGLEFLIYFQGNSAPDKSGLPSDRFSAERTGGSVSTLTIQRTQQEDSAVYLCASSLVREETQYFGPGTRLLVL.